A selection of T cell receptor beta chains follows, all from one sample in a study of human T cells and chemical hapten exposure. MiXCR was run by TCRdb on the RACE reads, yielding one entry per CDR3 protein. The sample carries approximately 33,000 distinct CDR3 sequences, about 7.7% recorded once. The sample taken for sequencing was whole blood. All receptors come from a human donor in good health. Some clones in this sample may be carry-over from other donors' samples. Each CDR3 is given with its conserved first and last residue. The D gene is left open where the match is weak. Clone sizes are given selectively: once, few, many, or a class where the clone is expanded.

CASSGDRYQPQHF TGTGCCAGCAGTGGAGACAGGTATCAGCCCCAGCATTTT - 13 TRBV6-1 - TRBJ1-5
CASSYFEGANQPQHF TGTGCCAGCAGTTACTTTGAGGGGGCAAATCAGCCCCAGCATTTT many 15 TRBV6-6 TRBD1 TRBJ1-5
CASSLDRGGAEAFF TGTGCCAGCAGCTTAGATAGGGGCGGAGCTGAAGCTTTCTTT - 14 TRBV11-2 - TRBJ1-1
CASSWRTHSEAFF TGTGCCAGCAGTTGGCGGACCCACAGTGAAGCTTTCTTT - 13 TRBV27 - TRBJ1-1
CASSPDAGNEKLFF TGTGCCAGCAGCCCCGACGCAGGAAATGAAAAACTGTTTTTT few 14 TRBV5-4 - TRBJ1-4
CASSQDKRQWRMNTEAFF TGTGCCAGCAGCCAAGATAAACGCCAGTGGAGGATGAACACTGAAGCTTTCTTT - 18 TRBV14 - TRBJ1-1
CASTLGTFTDTQYF TGTGCCAGCACCCTGGGGACATTTACAGATACGCAGTATTTT - 14 TRBV12-3/TRBV12-4 - TRBJ2-3
CASSQDLTRYNEQFF TGTGCCAGCAGCCAAGATCTGACGCGGTACAATGAGCAGTTCTTC many 15 TRBV4-2 - TRBJ2-1
CASSLGPGGNVEAFF TGCGCCAGCAGCTTGGGGCCAGGGGGAAATGTTGAAGCTTTCTTT many 15 TRBV5-1 TRBD1 TRBJ1-1
CASSFGTGGKNQPQHF TGCGCCAGCAGCTTTGGGACAGGGGGAAAAAATCAGCCCCAGCATTTT many 16 TRBV5-1 TRBD1 TRBJ1-5
CASSFDSSLYNEQFF TGTGCCAGCAGTTTCGACTCCTCCCTATACAATGAGCAGTTCTTC many 15 TRBV27 - TRBJ2-1
CASSRSGRGTYEQYF TGTGCCAGCAGCCGGAGTGGCAGGGGAACCTACGAGCAGTACTTC few 15 TRBV3-1 - TRBJ2-7
CASSWGQGGLLIF TGTGCCAGCAGCTGGGGACAGGGGGGTCTACTAATCTTC many 13 TRBV7-9 TRBD1 TRBJ2-1
CASSYGGGDANEQFF TGTGCCAGCAGTTACGGCGGGGGGGATGCCAATGAGCAGTTCTTC few 15 TRBV6-5 TRBD2 TRBJ2-1
CASSEYWHTEAFF TGCGCCAGCAGTGAGTACTGGCACACTGAAGCTTTCTTT - 13 TRBV10-2 - TRBJ1-1
CASTGGYEQYF TGTGCCAGCACGGGAGGCTACGAGCAGTACTTC few 11 TRBV6-1 TRBD2 TRBJ2-7
CASKAADTQYF TGTGCCAGCAAAGCGGCAGATACGCAGTATTTT - 11 TRBV6-2/TRBV6-3 - TRBJ2-3
CASRYGLAGHNEQFF TGTGCCAGCAGGTACGGACTAGCGGGCCACAATGAGCAGTTCTTC many 15 TRBV2 TRBD2 TRBJ2-1
CASSQAGNYGYTF TGTGCCAGCAGTCAGGCAGGGAACTATGGCTACACCTTC - 13 TRBV6-5 - TRBJ1-2
CASSRPGPLFGNIQYF TGTGCCAGCAGCCGGCCGGGGCCCCTGTTTGGAAACATTCAGTACTTC - 16 TRBV3-1 - TRBJ2-4
CASSGTSNTGELFF TGTGCCAGCAGCGGAACTAGCAACACCGGGGAGCTGTTTTTT many 14 TRBV6-5 - TRBJ2-2
CASRPVRARITEAFF TGTGCCAGCCGTCCAGTGCGGGCGCGTATCACTGAAGCTTTCTTT few 15 TRBV11-2 - TRBJ1-1
CASSLALRAGSRDYGYTF TGCGCCAGCAGCTTGGCTTTGCGGGCGGGAAGCCGGGACTATGGCTACACCTTC many 18 TRBV5-1 - TRBJ1-2
CAWSARGSGDQPQHF TGTGCCTGGAGTGCCCGGGGATCAGGGGATCAGCCCCAGCATTTT many 15 TRBV30 - TRBJ1-5
CASSQQTGATEQYF TGTGCCAGCAGCCAGCAGACAGGAGCTACGGAGCAGTACTTC medium-sized 14 TRBV7-2 - TRBJ2-7
CSARAVSTDTQYF TGCAGTGCTAGGGCAGTTAGCACAGATACGCAGTATTTT few 13 TRBV20-1 - TRBJ2-3
CASSPDRGGYNEQFF TGTGCCAGCAGCCCGGACAGGGGAGGTTACAATGAGCAGTTCTTC many 15 TRBV7-2 TRBD1 TRBJ2-1
CASSRSGGDYTGELFF TGTGCCAGCAGCCGTAGCGGGGGAGATTACACCGGGGAGCTGTTTTTT - 16 TRBV5-5 TRBD2 TRBJ2-2
CASSLSQGATETQYF TGTGCCAGCAGTCTCTCTCAGGGGGCTACAGAGACCCAGTACTTC many 15 TRBV28 TRBD1 TRBJ2-5
CSAIPRGQGFNQPQHF TGCAGTGCAATCCCCAGGGGGCAGGGGTTCAATCAGCCCCAGCATTTT few 16 TRBV20-1 TRBD1 TRBJ1-5
CASSPEGGTEAFF TGTGCCAGCAGTCCAGAAGGAGGGACTGAAGCTTTCTTT many 13 TRBV6-1 - TRBJ1-1
CASSSGGGLRYTF TGTGCCAGCAGCTCTGGCGGGGGATTGCGCTACACCTTC many 13 TRBV11-2 - TRBJ1-2
CAWSVTVQGYSPLHF TGTGCCTGGAGTGTGACCGTGCAGGGGTATTCACCCCTCCACTTT - 15 TRBV30 - TRBJ1-6
CASSRDGGGSSYEQYF TGTGCCAGCAGCCGAGACGGGGGGGGCAGCTCCTACGAGCAGTACTTC few 16 TRBV7-2 TRBD2 TRBJ2-7
CASSSRRGEQFF TGTGCCAGCAGCTCCAGGAGAGGTGAGCAGTTCTTC - 12 TRBV7-8 - TRBJ2-1
CASSFSTPSVGAFF TGTGCCAGCAGTTTCTCGACCCCGTCGGTCGGAGCTTTCTTT - 14 TRBV28 - TRBJ1-1
CSALTGNNEKLFF TGCAGTGCTTTGACAGGGAATAATGAAAAACTGTTTTTT - 13 TRBV20-1 TRBD1 TRBJ1-4
CASSYSVAGGTSTDTQYF TGTGCCAGCAGTTATTCGGTAGCGGGGGGAACAAGCACAGATACGCAGTATTTT - 18 TRBV6-5 TRBD2 TRBJ2-3
CASSLSGATEAFF TGTGCCAGCAGTTTAAGCGGAGCCACTGAAGCTTTCTTT many 13 TRBV27 - TRBJ1-1
CACPLSSGNTIYF TGTGCCTGTCCTCTAAGCTCTGGAAACACCATATATTTT many 13 TRBV12-3/TRBV12-4 - TRBJ1-3
CASSPGLEQETQYF TGTGCCAGCTCACCGGGACTAGAACAAGAGACCCAGTACTTC few 14 TRBV18 TRBD2 TRBJ2-5
CASSIRIAGDTQYF TGTGCCAGCAGTATCCGTATTGCGGGGGATACGCAGTATTTT many 14 TRBV2 - TRBJ2-3
CASRASGRSSGELFF TGTGCCAGCAGGGCTAGCGGGAGGAGCAGCGGGGAGCTGTTTTTT - 15 TRBV4-2 TRBD2 TRBJ2-2
CASSLDSYEKLFF TGCGCCAGCAGCTTGGACAGTTATGAAAAACTGTTTTTT few 13 TRBV5-1 - TRBJ1-4
CASSSTSLDTQYF TGCGCCAGCAGCTCTACGAGTCTGGATACGCAGTATTTT - 13 TRBV5-1 - TRBJ2-3
CASSEQGARGTEAFF TGTGCCAGCAGTGAACAGGGGGCTCGGGGAACTGAAGCTTTCTTT few 15 TRBV6-1 TRBD1 TRBJ1-1
CASSALQGLNEKLFF TGTGCCAGCAGTGCCCTACAGGGGTTGAATGAAAAACTGTTTTTT many 15 TRBV2 TRBD1 TRBJ1-4
CASRGLAGGNEQFF TGTGCCAGCAGAGGACTAGCGGGGGGGAATGAGCAGTTCTTC many 14 TRBV6-2/TRBV6-3 TRBD2 TRBJ2-1
CATLPGPSYAETQYF TGTGCCACCCTGCCGGGACCGAGTTACGCGGAGACCCAGTACTTC - 15 TRBV28 - TRBJ2-5
CASSVDAGSAYEQYF TGTGCCAGCAGCGTAGACGCAGGGTCCGCCTACGAGCAGTACTTC many 15 TRBV9 - TRBJ2-7
CASRNSTGLVYF TGTGCCAGCAGAAACTCCACGGGACTCGTGTACTTC - 12 TRBV28 - TRBJ2-7
CSAAPRDKAFF TGCAGTGCTGCGCCCCGGGACAAGGCTTTCTTT many 11 TRBV20-1 - TRBJ1-1
CAWSPGQITEAFF TGTGCCTGGAGCCCCGGGCAGATCACTGAAGCTTTCTTT few 13 TRBV30 - TRBJ1-1
CASSRNQETQYF TGCGCCAGCAGCAGAAACCAAGAGACCCAGTACTTC many 12 TRBV5-1 - TRBJ2-5
CASSSIRGSGANVLTF TGTGCCAGCAGCTCAATAAGGGGGTCTGGGGCCAACGTCCTGACTTTC - 16 TRBV11-2 - TRBJ2-6